One and the same sample provided the 3 T cell receptor beta chains below, sequenced in a study of T cells in tumors after PD-1 blockade. Data came from immunoSEQ multiplex PCR; TCRdb stores just in-frame clones and leaves some out. The sample has roughly 14,000 clones; around 80% are singletons. Sequencing used PBMCs, obtained after anti-PD-1 treatment. These receptors were collected from a human donor with basal cell carcinoma.

The chain is built from TRBV7-9 and TRBJ1-1, with no clear D. V was shortened by 3 bases and J by 1 base, with 6 bases between the two germline ends. The CDR3 sequence is 13 residues long. Germline-derived CDR1 and CDR2 are SEHNR and FQNEAQ (reference sequence). The CDR3 is CASSLEGNTEAFF. The CDR3 nucleotides are TGTGCCAGCAGCTTGGAGGGGAACACTGAAGCTTTCTTT. Using reference TRBV7-9 and TRBJ1-1 for the parts outside the CDR3, the full variable domain is DTGVSQNPRHKITKRGQNVTFRCDPISEHNRLYWYRQTLGQGPEFLTYFQNEAQLEKSRLLSDRFSAERPKGSFSTLEIQRTEQGDSAMYLCASSLEGNTEAFFGQGTRLTVV.

This chain links TRBV4-3 with TRBJ1-2; 8 bases map to TRBD1. V was pared by 0 bases and J by 4 bases, with 10 bases of the junction left unmatched. The CDR3 covers 17 residues. CDR1 and CDR2 from the germline V gene are LGHNA and YSLEER. The CDR3 region is CASSQEHGRGLTYGYTF. As DNA, the CDR3 is TGCGCCAGCAGCCAAGAACATGGCAGGGGGCTCACCTATGGCTACACCTTC.

The rearrangement uses TRBV28 and TRBJ2-1; D perhaps matches TRBD1 (6 bases). Per germline, CDR1 MDHEN and CDR2 SYDVKM. Trimming left V 4 bases short and J 3 bases short, with 7 bases between. This CDR3 comprises 13 residues. DNA for the CDR3: TGTGCCAGCAGTTCGACAGGCTACAATGAGCAGTTCTTC. This gives the protein CASSSTGYNEQFF.